This TCR beta chain derives from a study of molecular identifiers for immune sequencing clone quantification. Study details: Five aliquots were made in replicates from the RNA of about 20,000 or 100,000 naive CD8 cells, and four were sequenced. General study findings and limits: One cell's worth of spiked Jurkat TCR RNA was reportedly detectable among about a million naive cells.

Comments on this clonotype: Its target is not known.

Germline V gene sequence: CDR1 LNHDA, CDR2 SQIVND (reference sequence). The CDR3 contains 15 residues. The J segment lost 4 bases and the V segment lost 1 base, leaving 4 bases of the junction unmatched. CD8+CD4-CCR7+CD45RA+ sorting gave the naive CD8 T cells. TCRdb reprocessed the PCR reads via MiXCR and lists one record per CDR3 protein. Of a few hundred thousand distinct CDR3 sequences listed, roughly 23% are singletons. The source is a human donor in good health. Some libraries in this study had Jurkat cell RNA spiked in. This chain links TRBV19 with TRBJ2-1, with TRBD1 matching over 7 bases. The specimen was naive CD8+ T cells from blood, with Jurkat cell RNA spiked in. Specified subset: FACS-sorted CD8+CD4-CCR7+CD45RA+ naive T cells. CDR3 sequence: CASSIGGGQYNEQFF. As DNA, the CDR3 is TGTGCCAGTAGTATAGGAGGGGGACAGTACAATGAGCAGTTCTTC. The full variable domain, in which reference TRBV19 and TRBJ2-1 provide the parts outside the CDR3, is DGGITQSPKYLFRKEGQNVTLSCEQNLNHDAMYWYRQDPGQGLRLIYYSQIVNDFQKGDIAEGYSVSREKKESFPLTVTSAQKNPTAFYLCASSIGGGQYNEQFFGPGTRLTVL.